The 19 T cell receptor beta chains below were found in one sample sequenced in a study of blood T cell repertoires in COVID-19. The protocol was immunoSEQ multiplex PCR, while the TCRdb copy is restricted to in-frame clones and leaves out a portion. This table holds 350,000 to 450,000 clones, around 87% found once. What was sequenced was PBMCs or T cells enriched from blood (not recorded which). All receptors come from a man aged 35-49 years in a cohort exposed to, infected with or recovered from COVID-19 (not recorded which).

The V gene is TRBV21-1, the J gene TRBJ2-3; no DNA check was done on the table's D call, TRBD2. TRBV21-1 corresponds to a pseudogene. The CDR3 covers 17 residues. CDR3 amino acids: CASSKASSGSGPDTQYF. For the CDR3, the DNA is TGTGCCAGCAGCAAAGCGTCTAGCGGGAGCGGTCCAGATACGCAGTATTTT.

The chain joins TRBV28 to TRBJ1-5; no clear D gene. The CDR3 has 13 residues. The germline V gene encodes CDR1 MDHEN and CDR2 SYDVKM. Trimming stripped 7 bases from V and 2 bases from J, with 9 bases between. CDR3 loop: CASIGQGNQPQHF. CDR3 nucleotides: TGTGCCAGCATTGGGCAGGGCAATCAGCCCCAGCATTTT.

The chain has TRBV2 and TRBJ2-3; TRBD2 aligns across 7 bases. The V gene end was trimmed by 4 bases and the J gene end by 4 bases; junction bases not matched to a gene: 5. From germline, CDR1 is SNHLY and CDR2 FYNNEI. The CDR3 extends over 14 amino acids. In nucleotides, the CDR3 is TGTGCCAGCAGTGTTGCGGGAGCCCCAGATACGCAGTATTTT. It specifies CASSVAGAPDTQYF.

The chain combines TRBV27 with TRBJ1-1; 7 bases agree with TRBD1. CDR1 and CDR2 (germline): MNHEY, SMNVEV (reference sequence). The V segment lost 6 bases and the J segment 5 bases; nucleotides outside the gene matches: 9. The CDR3 sequence is 14 residues long. In DNA form, the CDR3 reads TGTGCCAGCAGAGCTGACAGGGTAGGGACTGAAGCTTTCTTT. As protein: CASRADRVGTEAFF.

The chain recombines TRBV19 with TRBJ1-6; 7 bases are shared with TRBD1. Germline V gene data show CDR1 as LNHDA and CDR2 as SQIVND (reference sequence). The ends lost 5 bases at V and 4 bases at J; junction bases unmatched: 11. The length of the CDR3 is 17 residues. The CDR3 bases are TGTGCCAGTAGTGGGAATAGGGACAGTGAATATAATTCACCCCTCCACTTT. Protein product: CASSGNRDSEYNSPLHF. The whole variable domain, filled in from reference TRBV19 and TRBJ1-6, reads DGGITQSPKYLFRKEGQNVTLSCEQNLNHDAMYWYRQDPGQGLRLIYYSQIVNDFQKGDIAEGYSVSREKKESFPLTVTSAQKNPTAFYLCASSGNRDSEYNSPLHFGNGTRLTVT.

This chain uses TRBV13 with TRBJ1-5; 7 nucleotides agree with TRBD1. J lost 0 bases, V lost 6 bases, and 11 bases had no gene match. CDR1 is PRHDT, CDR2 FYEKMQ, per germline (reference sequence). The CDR3 sequence is 17 residues long. The DNA for the CDR3 is TGTGCCAGCAGAGTCGACGGGACAGTCAATAGCAATCAGCCCCAGCATTTT. Its translation is CASRVDGTVNSNQPQHF.

The chain couples TRBV10-1 to TRBJ2-3, with a weak D call TRBD2 (6 bases). This CDR3 contains 15 residues. Deletions cut 6 bases from V and 6 bases from J, with 19 bases between. In germline, CDR1 is WNHNN, CDR2 SYGVQD (reference sequence). The CDR3 loop is CASSRGRAAGDTQYF. As DNA, the CDR3 is TGCGCCAGCAGCCGGGGTAGGGCTGCGGGGGATACGCAGTATTTT.

The CDR3 DNA is TGTGCCAGCAGTCCTCCCGGGACTAGCGGTACCTACGAGCAGTACTTC. It encodes CASSPPGTSGTYEQYF. The chain carries TRBV28 and TRBJ2-7; 11 nucleotides line up with TRBD2. Unmatched junction bases numbered 8, after V lost 5 bases and J lost 2 bases. The germline gives CDR1 MDHEN, CDR2 SYDVKM. The CDR3 is made up of 16 amino acids.

V is TRBV11-2 and J is TRBJ2-7, with D maybe TRBD1 (5 bases). V was trimmed by 3 bases and J by 5 bases, leaving 5 bases between them. Germline V CDR1 and CDR2: SGHAT, FQNNGV. This CDR3 has 11 amino acids. CDR3 coding DNA: TGTGCCAGCAGCTTGACAGACGAGCAGTACTTC. Translated, it gives CASSLTDEQYF.

This clone was counted only a few times. The CDR3: CASSQGPPGQGARGYTF. As DNA, the CDR3 is TGTGCCAGCAGCCAGGGGCCACCGGGACAGGGGGCGCGCGGCTACACCTTC. This chain joins TRBV3-1 (or the pseudogene TRBV3-2) and TRBJ1-2; 12 bases line up with TRBD1. Germline assignment: CDR1 LGHDT and CDR2 YNNKEL (reference sequence). V was pared by 3 bases and J by 8 bases, with 13 bases of the junction left unmatched. This CDR3 has 17 amino acids.

V usage is TRBV7-2 and J usage is TRBJ2-3, with 11 bases fitting TRBD2. Germline V lookup: CDR1 SGHTA, CDR2 FQGNSA. V was clipped by 3 bases and J by 7 bases; unmatched bases: 18. CDR3 size: 19 residues. The CDR3 nucleotides are TGTGCCAGCAGCTTTAGACCCCGGAGGGTAGCGGGAGGGCGGAATACGCAGTATTTT. It translates to CASSFRPRRVAGGRNTQYF.

V and J are TRBV13 and TRBJ2-1; the match to TRBD1 covers 9 bases. Germline trimming cut 5 bases from V and 5 bases from J; bases unmatched to any gene: 7. Germline CDR1 PRHDT, CDR2 FYEKMQ (reference sequence). This CDR3 comprises 15 residues. CDR3 DNA: TGTGCCAGCAGCGAGGTAGGGACAGGGAACAATGAGCAGTTCTTC. It is translated as CASSEVGTGNNEQFF.

This clone showed up just once. The chain has TRBV7-8 and TRBJ2-1, with 15 nucleotides matching TRBD2. Germline CDR1 SGHVS, CDR2 FQNEAQ. The CDR3 length is 14 residues. Germline trimming cut 6 bases from V and 7 bases from J; bases unmatched to any gene: 1. CDR3 residues: CASRGTSGRNEQFF. The DNA of the CDR3 is TGTGCCAGCAGGGGGACTAGCGGGAGGAATGAGCAGTTCTTC.

The rearrangement links TRBV5-1 to TRBJ1-1, with a tentative D call TRBD1 (5 bases). Trimming took off 4 bases at V and 0 bases at J, with 10 bases between the two ends. The CDR3 contains 14 residues. Germline V CDR1 and CDR2: SGHRS, YFSETQ. The CDR3 sequence is CASSLEGVNTEAFF. In nucleotides, the CDR3 is TGCGCCAGCAGCCTCGAAGGGGTGAACACTGAAGCTTTCTTT.

This chain joins TRBV5-1 and TRBJ1-5; the match to TRBD1 covers 12 bases. The ends lost 4 bases at V and 3 bases at J; junction bases unmatched: 5. CDR1 is SGHRS and CDR2 is YFSETQ in the germline V gene. The CDR3 spans 16 residues. DNA of the CDR3: TGCGCCAGCAGCACGGGGACAGGGGGCGACAATCAGCCCCAGCATTTT. It yields the protein CASSTGTGGDNQPQHF.

V is TRBV12-3 or TRBV12-4 and J is TRBJ1-3, with D unresolved. V was pared by 6 bases and J by 9 bases, with 12 bases between. The CDR3 contains 12 residues. The CDR3 DNA reads as TGTGCCAGCAGACCCGAGAGGTTCACCATATATTTT. Translation gives CASRPERFTIYF.

This clone was observed a single time. The chain uses TRBV11-2 and TRBJ1-6; perhaps TRBD1 as D (6 bases). This CDR3 is built from 15 residues. Deletions cut 5 bases from V and 9 bases from J, with 17 bases between. CDR1 and CDR2 from the germline V gene are SGHAT and FQNNGV. DNA of the CDR3: TGTGCCAGCAGCAATAGACAGGTTGCCGCTTCACCCCTCCACTTT. This gives the protein CASSNRQVAASPLHF.

To note about this clone: This sample also contains other DNA sequences that code for the same CDR3. The V gene is TRBV5-1, the J gene TRBJ2-3; D remains unclear. In germline, CDR1 is SGHRS, CDR2 YFSETQ. With 0 bases removed from V and 0 bases from J, the gap between germline ends came to 5 bases. The CDR3 runs to 14 residues. CDR3 sequence: CASSLASSTDTQYF. As DNA, the CDR3 is TGCGCCAGCAGCTTGGCCTCTAGCACAGATACGCAGTATTTT.

A word on this clone: Relative to the germline gene, one junction end is altered; a read error may explain this. The chain has TRBV27 and TRBJ1-6; 10 bases are a match to TRBD1. CDR1 and CDR2 (germline): MNHEY, SMNVEV (reference sequence). This CDR3 is 17 amino acids long. In DNA form, the CDR3 reads TGTGCCAGCAGTCCTCCTCCCGGGACAGGGGTTAATTCAGCCCTCCACTTT. It yields the protein CASSPPPGTGVNSALHF.